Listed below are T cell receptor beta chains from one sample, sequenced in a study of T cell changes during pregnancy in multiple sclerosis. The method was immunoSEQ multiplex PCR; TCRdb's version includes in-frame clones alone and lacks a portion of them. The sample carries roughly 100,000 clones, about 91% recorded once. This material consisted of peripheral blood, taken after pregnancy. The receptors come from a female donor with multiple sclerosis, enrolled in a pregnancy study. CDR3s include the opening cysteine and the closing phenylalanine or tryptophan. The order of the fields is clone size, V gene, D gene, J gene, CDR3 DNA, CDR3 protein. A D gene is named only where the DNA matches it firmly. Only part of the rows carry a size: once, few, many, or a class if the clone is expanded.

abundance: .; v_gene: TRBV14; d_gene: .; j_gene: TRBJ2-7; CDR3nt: TGTGCCAGCAGCCAAGTAAGGGGGTACTCCTACGAGCAGTACTTC; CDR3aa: CASSQVRGYSYEQYF
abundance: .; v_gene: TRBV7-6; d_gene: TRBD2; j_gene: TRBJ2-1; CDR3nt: TGTGCCAGCAGCCGGACTAGCGGGGGGTACAACAATGAGCAGTTCTTC; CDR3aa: CASSRTSGGYNNEQFF
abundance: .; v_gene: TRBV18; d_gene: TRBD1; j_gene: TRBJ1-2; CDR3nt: TGTGCCAGCTCACCAGAACAGGGGGCTTCTTACTATGGCTACACCTTC; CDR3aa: CASSPEQGASYYGYTF
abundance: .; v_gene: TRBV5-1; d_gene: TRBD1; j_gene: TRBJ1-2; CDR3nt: TGCGCCAGCAGCCCTCTCTCGGGACAGTCCTATGGCTACACCTTC; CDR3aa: CASSPLSGQSYGYTF
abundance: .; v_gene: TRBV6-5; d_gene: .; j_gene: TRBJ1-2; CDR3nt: TGTGCCAGCAGCCCACACAACAGGGATGGCTACACCTTC; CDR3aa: CASSPHNRDGYTF
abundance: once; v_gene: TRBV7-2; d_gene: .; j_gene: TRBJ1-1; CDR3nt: TGTGCCAGCAGCCCGTACACCCAGAACGCTGAAGCTTTCTTT; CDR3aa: CASSPYTQNAEAFF
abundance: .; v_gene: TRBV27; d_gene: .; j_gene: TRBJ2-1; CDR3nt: TGTGCCAGCAGTGGCTCCGGGGCCTACAATGAGCAGTTCTTC; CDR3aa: CASSGSGAYNEQFF
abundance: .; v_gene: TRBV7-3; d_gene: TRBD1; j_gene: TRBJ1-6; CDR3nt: TGTGCCAGCAGCTTAGACAGGGATTCACCCCTCCACTTT; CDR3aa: CASSLDRDSPLHF
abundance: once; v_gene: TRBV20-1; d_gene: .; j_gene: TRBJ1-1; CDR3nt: TGCAGTGCTGTACGGGGCACTGAAGCTTTCTTT; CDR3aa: CSAVRGTEAFF
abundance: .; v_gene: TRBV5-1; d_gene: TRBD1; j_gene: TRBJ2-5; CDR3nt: TGCGCCAGCAGCTTGACAGGGGGCGCGGGAGAGACCCAGTACTTC; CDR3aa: CASSLTGGAGETQYF
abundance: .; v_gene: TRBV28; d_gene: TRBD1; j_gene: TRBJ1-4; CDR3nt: TGTGCCAGCAGCCAGACAGGGTCTAATGAAAAACTGTTTTTT; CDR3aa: CASSQTGSNEKLFF
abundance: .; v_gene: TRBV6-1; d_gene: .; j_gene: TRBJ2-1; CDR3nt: TGTGCCAGCAGTGAAGTCCCAGGGGGGAATGAGCAGTTCTTC; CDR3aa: CASSEVPGGNEQFF
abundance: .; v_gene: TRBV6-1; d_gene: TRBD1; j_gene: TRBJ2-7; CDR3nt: TGTGCCAGCAGTGAATCGACAGGGGGTAGCGACGAGCAGTACTTC; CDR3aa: CASSESTGGSDEQYF
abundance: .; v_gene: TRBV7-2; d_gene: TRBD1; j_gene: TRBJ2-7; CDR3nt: TGTGCCAGCAGCAGCTGGACAGGGTACGAGCAGTACTTC; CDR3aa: CASSSWTGYEQYF
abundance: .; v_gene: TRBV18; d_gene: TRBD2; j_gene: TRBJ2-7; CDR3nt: TGTGCCAGCTCGCGATCTAGCGGGGGGTCCTACGAGCAGTACTTC; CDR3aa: CASSRSSGGSYEQYF
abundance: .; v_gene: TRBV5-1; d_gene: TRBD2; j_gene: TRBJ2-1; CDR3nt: TGCGCCACCCAGGGACTAGCGGGAAAGGCTGGTGAGCAGTTCTTC; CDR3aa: CATQGLAGKAGEQFF
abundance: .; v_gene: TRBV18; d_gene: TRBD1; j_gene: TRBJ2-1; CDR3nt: TGTGCCAGCTCACCACGGGGCGGCCGGGACAGGGGGCTCGGTGAGCAGTTCTTC; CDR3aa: CASSPRGGRDRGLGEQFF
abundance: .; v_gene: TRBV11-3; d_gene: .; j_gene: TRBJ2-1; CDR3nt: TGTGCCAGCAGCTTAAGTTTAGGTCTAGCAAGGGTTGATGAGCAGTTCTTC; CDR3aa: CASSLSLGLARVDEQFF
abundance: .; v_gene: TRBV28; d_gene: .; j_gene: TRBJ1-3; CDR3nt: TGTGCCAGCAGTTTGTGGCCTTCTGGAAACACCATATATTTT; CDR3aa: CASSLWPSGNTIYF
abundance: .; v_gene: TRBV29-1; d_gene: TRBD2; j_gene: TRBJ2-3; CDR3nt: TGCAGCGTTTGGACTAGCGGGAGATCAGATACGCAGTATTTT; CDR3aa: CSVWTSGRSDTQYF
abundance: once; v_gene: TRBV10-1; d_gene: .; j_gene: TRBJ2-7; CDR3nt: TGCGCCAGCACTGAACACCAATCCTACGAGCAGTACTTC; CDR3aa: CASTEHQSYEQYF
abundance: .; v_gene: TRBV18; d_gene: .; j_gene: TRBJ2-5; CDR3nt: TGTGCCAGCTCACCCAGGGGTTTTGAGACCCAGTACTTC; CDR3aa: CASSPRGFETQYF
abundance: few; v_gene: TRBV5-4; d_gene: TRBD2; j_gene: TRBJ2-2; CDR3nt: TGTGCCAGCAGCTTAGCCCCCGGGACTAATGCCGGGGAGCTGTTTTTT; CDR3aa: CASSLAPGTNAGELFF
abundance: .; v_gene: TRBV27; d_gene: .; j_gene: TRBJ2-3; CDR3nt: TGTGCCAGCACCAAAGTGGGGGCCTATGCAGATACGCAGTATTTT; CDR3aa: CASTKVGAYADTQYF
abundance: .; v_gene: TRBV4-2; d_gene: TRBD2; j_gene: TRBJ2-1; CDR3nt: TGTGCCAGCAGCCAAGGGAGCGGGGGGCGCAATGAGCAGTTCTTC; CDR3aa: CASSQGSGGRNEQFF
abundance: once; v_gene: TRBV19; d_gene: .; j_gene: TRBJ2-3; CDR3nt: TGTGCCAGTAGTATCCCATTCGATACGCAGTATTTT; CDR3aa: CASSIPFDTQYF
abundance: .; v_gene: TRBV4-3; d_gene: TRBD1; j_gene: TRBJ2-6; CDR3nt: TGCGCCAGCAGCCAGGGGACAGGGCGTTCGGGGGCCAACGTCCTGACTTTC; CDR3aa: CASSQGTGRSGANVLTF
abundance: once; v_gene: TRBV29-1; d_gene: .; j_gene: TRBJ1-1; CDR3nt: TGCAGCGTTGAAGGCAGGGGGAACACTGAAGCTTTCTTT; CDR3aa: CSVEGRGNTEAFF
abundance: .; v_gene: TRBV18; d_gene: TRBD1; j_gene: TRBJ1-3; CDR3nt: TGTGCCAGCTCCCGCGGACAGGGGATAAACACCATATATTTT; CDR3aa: CASSRGQGINTIYF
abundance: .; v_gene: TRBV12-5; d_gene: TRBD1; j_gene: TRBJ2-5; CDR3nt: TGTGCTAGTGGTTTCTTCACAGGGGTCGGGGAGACCCAGTACTTC; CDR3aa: CASGFFTGVGETQYF
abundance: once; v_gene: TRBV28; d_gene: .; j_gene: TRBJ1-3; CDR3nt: TGTGCCAGCAGCGGTGGGGGGGCGTTCTCTGGAAACACCATATATTTT; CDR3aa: CASSGGGAFSGNTIYF
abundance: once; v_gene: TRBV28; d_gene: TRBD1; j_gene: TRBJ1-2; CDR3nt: TGTGCCAGCAGTTTCCAGGTCCCGGGACAGGGGGCCGGAGGCTACACCTTC; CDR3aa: CASSFQVPGQGAGGYTF
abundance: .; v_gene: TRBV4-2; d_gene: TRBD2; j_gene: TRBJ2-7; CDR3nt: TGTGCCAGCAGCCAAGTTACGGGGGGTAGCGGGAGGGCCCGTCACGAGCAGTACTTC; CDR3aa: CASSQVTGGSGRARHEQYF
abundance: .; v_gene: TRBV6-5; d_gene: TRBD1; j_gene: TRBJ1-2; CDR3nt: TGTGCCAGCAGATACCGGGACAGGGCTATCGAAGGCTACACCTTC; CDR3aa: CASRYRDRAIEGYTF
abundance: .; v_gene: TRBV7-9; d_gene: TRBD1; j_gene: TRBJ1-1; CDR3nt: TGTGCCAGCAGCTTTTCGGGGACAGCGAACACTGAAGCTTTCTTT; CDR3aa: CASSFSGTANTEAFF
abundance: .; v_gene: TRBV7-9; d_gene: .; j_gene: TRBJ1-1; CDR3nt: TGTGCCAGCAGCCCTACCAGGCCCCCTAATTGGAACACTGAAGCTTTCTTT; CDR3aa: CASSPTRPPNWNTEAFF
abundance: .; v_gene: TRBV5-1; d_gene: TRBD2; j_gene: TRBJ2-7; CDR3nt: TGCGCCAGCAGCCCCGGACTAGCGGGAGAAAACAGGAACGAGCAGTACTTC; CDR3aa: CASSPGLAGENRNEQYF
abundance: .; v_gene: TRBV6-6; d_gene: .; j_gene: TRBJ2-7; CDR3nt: TGTGCCAGCACTTTAACCGGGGACTCCTACGAGCAGTACTTC; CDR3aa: CASTLTGDSYEQYF
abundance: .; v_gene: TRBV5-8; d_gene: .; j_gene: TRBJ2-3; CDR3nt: TGTGCCAGCAGCCTTCTCGGGTCGCAGTATTTT; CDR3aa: CASSLLGSQYF
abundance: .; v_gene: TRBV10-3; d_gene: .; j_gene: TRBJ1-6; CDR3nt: TGTGCCATCAGGAGGGTATCTAATTCACCCCTCCACTTT; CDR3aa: CAIRRVSNSPLHF
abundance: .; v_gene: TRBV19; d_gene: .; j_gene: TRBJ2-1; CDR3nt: TGTGCCAGTAGTACCACCCGGGGGAGCGAAAACTACAATGAGCAGTTCTTC; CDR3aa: CASSTTRGSENYNEQFF
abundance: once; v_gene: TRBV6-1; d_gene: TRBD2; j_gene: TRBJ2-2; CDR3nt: TGTGCCAGCAGTGAGGCTAGCGGGGTCACCGGGGAGCTGTTTTTT; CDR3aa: CASSEASGVTGELFF
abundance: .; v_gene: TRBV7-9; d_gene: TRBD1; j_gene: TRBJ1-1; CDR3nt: TGTGCCAGCAGCGGGGCCGGGACAGCGAACACTGAAGCTTTCTTT; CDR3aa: CASSGAGTANTEAFF
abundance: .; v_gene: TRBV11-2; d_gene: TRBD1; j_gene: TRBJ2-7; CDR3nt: TGTGCCAGCAGCCCCAGACAGGGTGGAAACTACGAGCAGTACTTC; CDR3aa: CASSPRQGGNYEQYF
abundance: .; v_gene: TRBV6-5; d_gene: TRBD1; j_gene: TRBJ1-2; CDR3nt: TGTGCCAGCAGTTACTTAGCCGACAGGGACTATGGCTACACCTTC; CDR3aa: CASSYLADRDYGYTF
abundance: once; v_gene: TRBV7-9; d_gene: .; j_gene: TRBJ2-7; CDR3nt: TGTGCCAGCAGCTTAGTTACAGAGCAGTACTTC; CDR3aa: CASSLVTEQYF
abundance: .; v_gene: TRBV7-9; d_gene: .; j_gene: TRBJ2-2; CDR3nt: TGTGCCAGCAGCTTACAGGGCACTGCGAACACCGGGGAGCTGTTTTTT; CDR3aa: CASSLQGTANTGELFF
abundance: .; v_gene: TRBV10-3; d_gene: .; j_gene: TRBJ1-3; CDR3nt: TGTGCCATCAGTGAACCTACAGGGAAGACTGGAAACACCATATATTTT; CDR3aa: CAISEPTGKTGNTIYF
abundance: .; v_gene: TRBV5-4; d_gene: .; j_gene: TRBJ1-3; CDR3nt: TGTGCCAGCAGCTCGGGGGGACCGATCTCTGGAAACACCATATATTTT; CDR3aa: CASSSGGPISGNTIYF
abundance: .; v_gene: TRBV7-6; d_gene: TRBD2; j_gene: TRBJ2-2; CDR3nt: TGTGCCAGCAGCCTAGATAGCGGGGGGAACACCGGGGAGCTGTTTTTT; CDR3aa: CASSLDSGGNTGELFF